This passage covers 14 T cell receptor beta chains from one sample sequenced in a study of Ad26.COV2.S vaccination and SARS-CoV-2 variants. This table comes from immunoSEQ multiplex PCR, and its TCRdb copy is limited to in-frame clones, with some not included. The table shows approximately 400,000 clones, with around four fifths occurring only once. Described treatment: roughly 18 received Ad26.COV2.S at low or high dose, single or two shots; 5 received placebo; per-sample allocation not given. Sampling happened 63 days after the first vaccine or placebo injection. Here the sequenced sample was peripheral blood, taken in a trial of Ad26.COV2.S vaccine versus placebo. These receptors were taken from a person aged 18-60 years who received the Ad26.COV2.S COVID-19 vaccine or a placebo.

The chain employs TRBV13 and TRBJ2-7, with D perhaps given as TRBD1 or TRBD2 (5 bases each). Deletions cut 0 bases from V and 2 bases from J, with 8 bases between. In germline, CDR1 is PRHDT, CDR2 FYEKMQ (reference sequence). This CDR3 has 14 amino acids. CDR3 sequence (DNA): TGTGCCAGCAGCTTAGGCCCGGGGCCCTACGAGCAGTACTTC. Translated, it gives CASSLGPGPYEQYF. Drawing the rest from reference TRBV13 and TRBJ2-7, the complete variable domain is AAGVIQSPRHLIKEKRETATLKCYPIPRHDTVYWYQQGPGQDPQFLISFYEKMQSDKGSIPDRFSAQQFSDYHSELNMSSLELGDSALYFCASSLGPGPYEQYFGPGTRLTVT.

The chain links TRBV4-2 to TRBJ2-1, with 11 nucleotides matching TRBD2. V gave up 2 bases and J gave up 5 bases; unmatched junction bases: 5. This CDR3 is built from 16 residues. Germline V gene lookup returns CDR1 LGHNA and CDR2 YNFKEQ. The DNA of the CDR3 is TGTGCCAGCAGCCAACACGGGACTAGCGGTAACAATGAGCAGTTCTTC. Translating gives CASSQHGTSGNNEQFF.

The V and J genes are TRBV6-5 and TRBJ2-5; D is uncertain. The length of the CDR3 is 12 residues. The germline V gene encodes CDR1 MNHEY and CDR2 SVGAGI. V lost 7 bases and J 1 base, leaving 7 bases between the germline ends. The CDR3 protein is CASTSPQETQYF. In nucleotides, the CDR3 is TGTGCCAGCACTTCCCCCCAAGAGACCCAGTACTTC.

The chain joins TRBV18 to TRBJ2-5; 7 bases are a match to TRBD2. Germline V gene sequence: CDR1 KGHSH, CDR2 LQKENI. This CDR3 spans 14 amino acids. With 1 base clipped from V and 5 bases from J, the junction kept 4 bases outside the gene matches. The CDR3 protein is CASSPQGGSETQYF. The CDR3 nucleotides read TGTGCCAGCTCACCACAGGGCGGGAGTGAGACCCAGTACTTC.

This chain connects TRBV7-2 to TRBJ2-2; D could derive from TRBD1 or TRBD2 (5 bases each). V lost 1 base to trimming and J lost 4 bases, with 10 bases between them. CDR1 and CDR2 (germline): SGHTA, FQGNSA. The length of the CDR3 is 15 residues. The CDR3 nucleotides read TGTGCCAGCAGCTTAGGGCAGAGGGGCACCGGGGAGCTGTTTTTT. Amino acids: CASSLGQRGTGELFF.

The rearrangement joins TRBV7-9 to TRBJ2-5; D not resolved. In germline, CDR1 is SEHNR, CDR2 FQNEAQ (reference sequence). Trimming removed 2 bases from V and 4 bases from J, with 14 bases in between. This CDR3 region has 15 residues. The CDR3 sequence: CASSLPRALGETQYF. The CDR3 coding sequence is TGTGCCAGCAGCTTACCCCGGGCCCTGGGAGAGACCCAGTACTTC.

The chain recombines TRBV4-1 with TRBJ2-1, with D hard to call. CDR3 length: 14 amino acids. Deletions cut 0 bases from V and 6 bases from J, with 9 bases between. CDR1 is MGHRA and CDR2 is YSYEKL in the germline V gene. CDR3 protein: CASSQDPYLNEQFF. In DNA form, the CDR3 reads TGCGCCAGCAGCCAAGATCCGTACCTCAATGAGCAGTTCTTC.

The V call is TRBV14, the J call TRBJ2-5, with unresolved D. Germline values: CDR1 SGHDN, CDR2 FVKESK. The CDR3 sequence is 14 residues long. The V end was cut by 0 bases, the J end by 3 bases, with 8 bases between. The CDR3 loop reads CASSQDQSEETQYF. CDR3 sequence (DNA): TGTGCCAGCAGCCAAGATCAGAGCGAAGAGACCCAGTACTTC.

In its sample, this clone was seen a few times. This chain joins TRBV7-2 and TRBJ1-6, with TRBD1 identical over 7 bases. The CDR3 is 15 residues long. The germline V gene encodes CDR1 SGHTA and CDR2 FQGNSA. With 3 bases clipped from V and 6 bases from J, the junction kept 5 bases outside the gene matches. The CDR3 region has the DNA TGTGCCAGCAGCTTGGGGGACAGCATTAATTCACCCCTCCACTTT. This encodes CASSLGDSINSPLHF.

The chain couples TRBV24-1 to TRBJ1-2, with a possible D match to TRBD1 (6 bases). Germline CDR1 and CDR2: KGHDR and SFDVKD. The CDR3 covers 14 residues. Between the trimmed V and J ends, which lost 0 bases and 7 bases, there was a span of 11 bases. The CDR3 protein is CATSDLNRVGGYTF. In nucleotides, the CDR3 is TGTGCCACCAGTGATTTGAACAGGGTGGGTGGCTACACCTTC.

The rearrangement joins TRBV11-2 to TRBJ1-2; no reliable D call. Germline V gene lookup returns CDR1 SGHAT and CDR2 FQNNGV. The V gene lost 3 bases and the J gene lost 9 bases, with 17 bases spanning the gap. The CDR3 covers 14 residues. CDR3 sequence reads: CASSLGLTSSSYTF. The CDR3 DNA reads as TGTGCCAGCAGCTTGGGCCTTACTTCGTCGAGCTACACCTTC.

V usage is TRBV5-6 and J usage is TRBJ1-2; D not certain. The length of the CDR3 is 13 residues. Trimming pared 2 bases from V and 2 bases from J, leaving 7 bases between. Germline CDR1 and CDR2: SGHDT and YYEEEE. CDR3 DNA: TGTGCCAGCAGCTTAGACCAAAACTATGGCTACACCTTC. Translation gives CASSLDQNYGYTF.

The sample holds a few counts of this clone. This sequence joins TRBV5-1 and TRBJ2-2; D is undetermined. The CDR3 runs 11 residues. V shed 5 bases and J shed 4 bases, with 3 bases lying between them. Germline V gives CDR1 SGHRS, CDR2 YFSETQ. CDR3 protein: CASRRTGELFF. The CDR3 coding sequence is TGCGCCAGCAGGCGCACCGGGGAGCTGTTTTTT.

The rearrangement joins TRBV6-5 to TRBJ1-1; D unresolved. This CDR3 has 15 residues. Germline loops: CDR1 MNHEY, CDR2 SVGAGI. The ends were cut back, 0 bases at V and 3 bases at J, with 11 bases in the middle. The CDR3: CASSYSDPGYTEAFF. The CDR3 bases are TGTGCCAGCAGTTACTCAGATCCGGGGTACACTGAAGCTTTCTTT.